A single count supports the clone carrying this T cell receptor beta chain. The antigen is unknown. No infections or other immune events were documented during collection. Clones were sequenced by immunoSEQ multiplex PCR, and TCRdb holds only the in-frame ones, with some missing. The sample shows 75,000 to 90,000 clones, approximately 84% of them seen only once. The data belong to a study of identifying expanded T cells in peripheral blood. Study-wide points: Technical replicates showed roughly 1.2 changed clones; two weeks approximately 16; four weeks 19.

Trimming left V 4 bases short and J 0 bases short, with 10 bases between. The CDR3 covers 15 residues. CDR1 and CDR2 (germline): ENHRY, SYGVKD. This TCR was recovered from a person between 18 and 75 years old in good health. The chain joins TRBV10-3 to TRBJ1-3, with unresolved D. The sample consisted of blood. In DNA, the CDR3 is TGTGCCATCAGTGCGACCTACATCTCTGGAAACACCATATATTTT. Its translation is CAISATYISGNTIYF.